This T cell receptor beta chain is drawn from a study of cytomegalovirus exposure and HLA in healthy donors. This PCR relied on a set of 60 Vbeta primers and 13 Jbeta primers. The method was immunoSEQ multiplex PCR; TCRdb's version includes in-frame clones alone and lacks a portion of them. The sample has some 130,000 clones; 80% to 90% are singletons. V dropped 0 bases and J dropped 6 bases, with 9 bases sitting between them. This CDR3 is 13 amino acids long. The germline gives CDR1 MGHRA, CDR2 YSYEKL. General study points: Later analysis showed most CMV-associated TCR beta chains appearing HLA-restricted. Clonal expansion, a later analysis showed, was greater in HLA-associated TCR beta chains than in equally common others.

Worth noting for this clone: The antigen is unknown.

The TCR originated in a man aged 50-59 years in good health and CMV-seronegative. V is TRBV4-1 and J is TRBJ2-7; maybe TRBD1 (5 bases). Sequences were obtained from PBMCs. CDR3 in amino acids: CASSQEDGAEQYF. The CDR3 nucleotides are TGCGCCAGCAGCCAAGAAGATGGGGCCGAGCAGTACTTC.